What follows are 32 T cell receptor beta chains derived from one specimen sequenced in a study of monozygotic twins with inflammatory bowel disease. TCRdb re-called the 5' RACE reads; every CDR3 protein appears as one record, without DNA. The repertoire shows 160,000 or so distinct CDR3 sequences; the top ten hold roughly 2.6%. The specimen sequenced was blood. Source of these receptors: a human donor with ulcerative colitis or Crohn's disease, or a healthy co-twin of an affected twin (not recorded which).

The rearrangement uses TRBV7-6 and TRBJ2-2; TCRdb returns TRBD1, unconfirmable since there is no DNA. Germline loops: CDR1 SGHVS, CDR2 FNYEAQ. The CDR3 contains 13 residues. CDR3 residues: CAAETGGTGELFF.

V usage is TRBV5-4 and J usage is TRBJ2-2; TCRdb names TRBD1, which stays unverified in the absence of DNA. Germline CDR1 is SGHNT and CDR2 is YYREEE (reference sequence). The CDR3 sequence is 17 residues long. CDR3 amino acids: CASSPQPGTENTGELFF. The full variable domain, completed using reference TRBV5-4 and TRBJ2-2, is ETGVTQSPTHLIKTRGQQVTLRCSSQSGHNTVSWYQQALGQGPQFIFQYYREEENGRGNFPPRFSGLQFPNYSSELNVNALELDDSALYLCASSPQPGTENTGELFFGEGSRLTVL.

The chain uses TRBV11-2 and TRBJ2-1. This CDR3 spans 12 amino acids. Germline loops: CDR1 SGHAT, CDR2 FQNNGV. The CDR3 spells CASSLAMDEQFF.

The genes are TRBV30 and TRBJ2-2. The CDR3 has 13 residues. Per germline, CDR1 GTSNPN and CDR2 SVGIG (reference sequence). CDR3: CAWSLQGNGELFF.

This chain links TRBV7-9 with TRBJ2-7. Germline assignment: CDR1 SEHNR and CDR2 FQNEAQ (reference sequence). The CDR3 runs to 12 residues. CDR3 sequence: CASSPSIYEQYF. Full variable domain (outside the CDR3, taken from reference TRBV7-9 and TRBJ2-7): DTGVSQNPRHKITKRGQNVTFRCDPISEHNRLYWYRQTLGQGPEFLTYFQNEAQLEKSRLLSDRFSAERPKGSFSTLEIQRTEQGDSAMYLCASSPSIYEQYFGPGTRLTVT.

V gene TRBV20-1 combines with J gene TRBJ2-1; the D call from TCRdb, TRBD1, cannot be confirmed without DNA. The CDR3 consists of 15 residues. Germline CDR1 and CDR2: DFQATT and SNEGSKA (reference sequence). This CDR3 reads CSAVTRVTADNEQFF.

The chain links TRBV11-1 to TRBJ2-5; TCRdb's D call, TRBD2, is unchecked because there is no DNA. CDR1 is SGHAT, CDR2 FQDESV, per germline (reference sequence). The CDR3 loop spans 11 amino acids. The CDR3: CASSGGETQYF. The complete variable domain, with remaining parts taken from reference TRBV11-1 and TRBJ2-5, reads EAEVAQSPRYKITEKSQAVAFWCDPISGHATLYWYRQILGQGPELLVQFQDESVVDDSQLPKDRFSAERLKGVDSTLKIQPAELGDSAMYLCASSGGETQYFGPGTRLLVL.

J is TRBJ1-2 and V is TRBV5-1; TCRdb selects TRBD1, and the lack of DNA leaves this call unchecked. Germline V gene data show CDR1 as SGHRS and CDR2 as YFSETQ. The CDR3 consists of 14 residues. CDR3 protein: CASSYSGVGDGYTF.

This rearrangement joins TRBV3-1 to TRBJ2-7; the TCRdb D gene call, TRBD2, has no DNA to confirm it. The CDR3 covers 16 residues. The germline V gene encodes CDR1 LGHDT and CDR2 YNNKEL (reference sequence). CDR3 loop: CASSLGLAGTPYEQYF.

The rearrangement uses TRBV3-1 and TRBJ1-3. The CDR3 has 13 amino acids. The V gene's germline CDR1 is LGHDT and CDR2 YNNKEL (reference sequence). CDR3 protein: CASGRGSGNTIYF.

The chain employs TRBV5-1 and TRBJ2-7; as DNA is missing, the TRBD1 call by TCRdb cannot be tested. Germline CDR1 and CDR2: SGHRS and YFSETQ. CDR3 length equals 19 residues. CDR3 loop: CASSSGVGQVSSGSYEQYF.

This sequence joins TRBV7-2 and TRBJ2-3. CDR3 length: 14 residues. Germline values: CDR1 SGHTA, CDR2 FQGNSA. CDR3 protein: CASSNPGLTDTQYF.

The chain combines TRBV18 with TRBJ2-5; no DNA is available, so the TRBD2 call from TCRdb remains unchecked. Germline V gives CDR1 KGHSH, CDR2 LQKENI. There are 15 residues in the CDR3. The CDR3 spells CASSPEGGNQETQYF.

This chain uses TRBV19 with TRBJ1-4; TCRdb designates TRBD1, a call that cannot be tested without DNA. The CDR3 loop spans 14 amino acids. Germline CDR1 LNHDA, CDR2 SQIVND (reference sequence). The chain's CDR3 is CASSIGTDNEKLFF.

The V call is TRBV20-1, the J call TRBJ2-1; checking the TCRdb D call of TRBD2 is not possible without DNA. Germline assignment: CDR1 DFQATT and CDR2 SNEGSKA (reference sequence). The CDR3 contains 13 residues. The CDR3 spells CSASGGLKNEQFF.

J is TRBJ1-5 and V is TRBV10-3. The CDR3 is 17 amino acids. Germline loops: CDR1 ENHRY, CDR2 SYGVKD. The CDR3 is CAISESGRAISNQPQHF.

This chain joins TRBV7-2 and TRBJ2-3; TCRdb outputs TRBD2, but without DNA this stays unchecked. In germline, CDR1 is SGHTA, CDR2 FQGNSA. The CDR3 is 15 residues long. CDR3 residues: CASSLGAGSGDTQYF.

The chain links TRBV29-1 to TRBJ2-5; TCRdb reports TRBD2, a call that lacks DNA to check it against. This CDR3 comprises 16 residues. In germline, CDR1 is SQVTM, CDR2 ANQGSEA. The CDR3 is CSVAGGVGKRRETQYF.

Here the CDR3 reads CASTLLLDDYGYTF. The genes are TRBV6-1 and TRBJ1-2. Looked up from germline, CDR1 is MNHNS and CDR2 is SASEGT. The CDR3 sequence is 14 residues long.

This chain links TRBV7-9 with TRBJ2-7; TCRdb picks TRBD1, but there is no DNA to check that call. CDR1 is SEHNR and CDR2 is FQNEAQ in the germline V gene (reference sequence). The CDR3 totals 16 residues. CDR3 region: CASSPGPGQNSYEQYF. The full variable domain, in which reference TRBV7-9 and TRBJ2-7 provide the parts outside the CDR3, is DTGVSQNPRHKITKRGQNVTFRCDPISEHNRLYWYRQTLGQGPEFLTYFQNEAQLEKSRLLSDRFSAERPKGSFSTLEIQRTEQGDSAMYLCASSPGPGQNSYEQYFGPGTRLTVT.

V gene TRBV5-1 combines with J gene TRBJ2-1; TCRdb lists TRBD1, though no DNA is available to test this call. Looked up from germline, CDR1 is SGHRS and CDR2 is YFSETQ. The CDR3 totals 13 residues. This chain's CDR3 is CASSVGPGSEQFF.

The rearrangement joins TRBV5-1 to TRBJ2-7. Looked up from germline, CDR1 is SGHRS and CDR2 is YFSETQ. The CDR3 is made up of 13 amino acids. The CDR3 sequence is CASSLFSAREQYF. Full variable domain (rest looked up from reference TRBV5-1 and TRBJ2-7): KAGVTQTPRYLIKTRGQQVTLSCSPISGHRSVSWYQQTPGQGLQFLFEYFSETQRNKGNFPGRFSGRQFSNSRSEMNVSTLELGDSALYLCASSLFSAREQYFGPGTRLTVT.

J is TRBJ1-4 and V is TRBV28. From germline, CDR1 is MDHEN and CDR2 SYDVKM. The CDR3 runs 14 residues. CDR3 amino acids: CASSSESTNEKLFF.

The chain carries TRBV6-1 and TRBJ2-1; TCRdb names TRBD1, which stays unverified in the absence of DNA. This CDR3 has 16 amino acids. Germline V gene lookup returns CDR1 MNHNS and CDR2 SASEGT. The CDR3 reads CASSRQGIDYDNEQFF.

The V gene is TRBV27, the J gene TRBJ1-2; with no DNA, the TCRdb D assignment of TRBD1 cannot be verified. Germline V gives CDR1 MNHEY, CDR2 SMNVEV (reference sequence). The length of the CDR3 is 13 residues. CDR3 amino acids: CASSRPSNYGYTF.

The gene calls are TRBV7-8 and TRBJ1-2; TCRdb calls TRBD1, which cannot be checked without DNA. Germline V gene sequence: CDR1 SGHVS, CDR2 FQNEAQ. The CDR3 runs 16 residues. The CDR3 region is CASSSLSGGGNYGYTF.

J is TRBJ2-1 and V is TRBV12-3 or TRBV12-4; TCRdb returns TRBD1, unconfirmable since there is no DNA. The CDR3 runs 13 residues. The CDR3 region is CAASSSGQFEQFF.

This chain uses TRBV4-2 with TRBJ2-2. This CDR3 comprises 13 residues. The germline gives CDR1 LGHNA, CDR2 YNFKEQ. The CDR3 is CASSQDPHGELFF.

The chain recombines TRBV4-2 with TRBJ2-7; there is no DNA to check the TCRdb D call of TRBD2. Per the germline V gene, CDR1 is LGHNA and CDR2 is YNFKEQ. CDR3 size: 16 residues. CDR3 residues: CASSQDLPSGWEEQYF.

V and J are TRBV20-1 and TRBJ1-4. The CDR3 is 14 residues long. Germline assignment: CDR1 DFQATT and CDR2 SNEGSKA (reference sequence). The CDR3 reads CSAREGMGNEKLFF.

The rearrangement joins TRBV20-1 to TRBJ2-3; TCRdb proposes TRBD2, but this gene call is untestable without DNA. The germline V gene has CDR1 DFQATT and CDR2 SNEGSKA (reference sequence). The CDR3 spans 17 residues. Here the CDR3 reads CTVGRVAGAWGTDTQYF.

The V call is TRBV20-1, the J call TRBJ1-2; TCRdb names TRBD1, which stays unverified in the absence of DNA. The CDR3 runs to 13 residues. Germline V CDR1 and CDR2: DFQATT, SNEGSKA (reference sequence). CDR3 loop: CSASFRENYGYTF.